These T cell receptor beta chains were read from a single sample in a study of cytomegalovirus exposure and HLA in healthy donors. Method: immunoSEQ multiplex PCR; TCRdb's copy keeps in-frame clones and lacks some. The data show more than 70,000 clones, about two thirds seen once. Sequencing was performed on PBMCs. The origin of the receptors is a man in his forties in good health and CMV-seropositive. Each CDR3 is given with its conserved first and last residue. Each record gives: V gene, clone size, D gene, J gene, CDR3 protein, CDR3 DNA. D genes are given only for firm matches. Rows may omit the clone size; those that give it use once, few, many or a size class.

TRBV14,-,-,TRBJ2-7,CASSQGPPGTYEQYF,TGTGCCAGCAGCCAAGGTCCTCCGGGGACCTACGAGCAGTACTTC
TRBV11-2,-,-,TRBJ1-3,CASSLQGFSGNTIYF,TGTGCCAGCAGCTTACAGGGTTTCTCTGGAAACACCATATATTTT
TRBV7-2,-,TRBD2,TRBJ2-5,CASSSRGLAGTLETQYF,TGTGCCAGCAGCTCTAGGGGACTAGCAGGAACGCTAGAGACCCAGTACTTC
TRBV5-1,-,-,TRBJ2-2,CASSLEQVNTGELFF,TGCGCCAGCAGCTTGGAACAGGTCAACACCGGGGAGCTGTTTTTT
TRBV6-5,once,-,TRBJ2-3,CASSYGQGWTDTQYF,TGTGCCAGCAGTTATGGTCAGGGTTGGACAGATACGCAGTATTTT
TRBV6-1,-,TRBD2,TRBJ2-1,CASKGETSGHNEQFF,TGTGCCAGCAAAGGGGAAACTAGCGGGCACAATGAGCAGTTCTTC
TRBV18,-,TRBD1,TRBJ2-5,CASSPPSGTGKQETQYF,TGTGCCAGCTCACCACCGTCCGGGACAGGGAAACAAGAGACCCAGTACTTC
TRBV9,-,-,TRBJ1-3,CASSVTDFSGNTIYF,TGTGCCAGCAGCGTTACAGATTTCTCTGGAAACACCATATATTTT
TRBV29-1,-,TRBD1,TRBJ1-2,CSVGGVTGLWGYTF,TGCAGCGTTGGAGGGGTGACAGGGCTCTGGGGCTACACCTTC
TRBV10-3,-,-,TRBJ2-7,CAISEVEEQYF,TGTGCCATCAGTGAAGTAGAAGAGCAGTACTTC
TRBV6-1,once,-,TRBJ1-2,CASVGGSYGYTF,TGTGCCAGCGTCGGGGGGTCCTATGGCTACACCTTC
TRBV7-2,-,TRBD1,TRBJ2-3,CASSLDAGGITQYF,TGTGCCAGCAGCTTAGATGCAGGGGGTATTACGCAGTATTTT
TRBV30,-,TRBD1,TRBJ1-2,CAWSDAGQRIYGYTF,TGTGCCTGGAGCGACGCGGGACAGCGCATCTATGGCTACACCTTC
TRBV29-1,few,-,TRBJ1-5,CSVASGRGRGQPQHF,TGCAGCGTTGCCTCCGGGCGGGGGCGAGGACAGCCCCAGCATTTT
TRBV7-3,-,-,TRBJ1-1,CASSFQGGTEAFF,TGTGCCAGCAGCTTTCAGGGAGGGACTGAAGCTTTCTTT
TRBV5-1,-,TRBD1,TRBJ1-1,CASRTGGNTEAFF,TGCGCCAGCAGGACAGGGGGGAACACTGAAGCTTTCTTT
TRBV2,-,TRBD1,TRBJ2-1,CASSVDRDREQFF,TGTGCCAGCAGTGTAGACAGGGATCGGGAGCAGTTCTTC
TRBV6-6,-,TRBD1,TRBJ1-1,CASRTGQGNTEAFF,TGTGCCAGCAGAACGGGACAGGGGAACACTGAAGCTTTCTTT
TRBV28,-,TRBD1,TRBJ2-1,CATETGVAEQFF,TGTGCCACCGAGACAGGGGTTGCTGAGCAGTTCTTC
TRBV5-1,-,-,TRBJ2-1,CASSLVSGDEQFF,TGCGCCAGCAGCTTGGTTTCGGGGGATGAGCAGTTCTTC
TRBV28,-,-,TRBJ1-5,CASSLSGTVEPQHF,TGTGCCAGCAGTTTATCAGGGACTGTGGAGCCCCAGCATTTT
TRBV27,-,-,TRBJ2-7,CASSFSATGRYEQYF,TGTGCCAGCAGTTTTTCCGCGACAGGGAGGTACGAGCAGTACTTC
TRBV4-3,medium-sized,TRBD1,TRBJ2-7,CASSQGAQGGRGPYEQYF,TGCGCCAGCAGCCAAGGGGCCCAGGGGGGCAGGGGGCCCTACGAGCAGTACTTC
TRBV28,few,-,TRBJ1-5,CASSLRRSNQPQHF,TGTGCCAGCAGTTTAAGGAGAAGCAATCAGCCCCAGCATTTT
TRBV5-4,-,-,TRBJ2-7,CASSLEEKHEQYF,TGTGCCAGCAGCTTGGAGGAGAAACACGAGCAGTACTTC
TRBV18,-,TRBD1,TRBJ1-2,CASSPIRGASNYGYTF,TGTGCCAGCTCACCCATCAGGGGGGCCTCTAACTATGGCTACACCTTC
TRBV12-5,once,TRBD1,TRBJ2-7,CASGLLRTGRNEQYF,TGTGCTAGTGGTTTGCTAAGGACAGGGAGAAACGAGCAGTACTTC
TRBV6-1,few,-,TRBJ1-4,CASSEASSNEKLFF,TGTGCCAGCAGTGAAGCATCGAGTAATGAAAAACTGTTTTTT
TRBV6-5,-,-,TRBJ1-5,CASSYSGQGQPQHF,TGTGCCAGCAGTTACTCTGGGCAGGGACAGCCCCAGCATTTT
TRBV6-1,-,-,TRBJ1-2,CASKLANYGYTF,TGTGCCAGCAAGTTAGCTAACTATGGCTACACCTTC
TRBV2,-,-,TRBJ2-3,CASRRSGSTDTQYF,TGTGCCAGCAGGAGGAGCGGGAGCACAGATACGCAGTATTTT
TRBV9,-,-,TRBJ2-7,CASSPGQIGEQYF,TGTGCCAGCAGCCCAGGACAGATCGGCGAGCAGTACTTC
TRBV7-8,once,-,TRBJ1-5,CASNPGGPHQPQHF,TGTGCCAGCAATCCCGGGGGGCCCCATCAGCCCCAGCATTTT
TRBV6-5,medium-sized,TRBD1,TRBJ1-2,CASSYLRTGGGYGYTF,TGTGCCAGCAGTTACCTCCGGACAGGTGGAGGCTATGGCTACACCTTC
TRBV30,few,-,TRBJ1-1,CAGNAWGDTEAFF,TGTGCCGGGAATGCGTGGGGGGATACTGAAGCTTTCTTT
TRBV30,-,TRBD1,TRBJ2-1,CAWSPRPGTGDRFSSYNEQFF,TGTGCCTGGAGTCCCCGTCCCGGGACAGGTGATCGCTTTAGCTCCTACAATGAGCAGTTCTTC
TRBV6-5,few,TRBD1,TRBJ1-5,CASSRDRGNQPQHF,TGTGCCAGCAGTAGAGACAGGGGCAATCAGCCCCAGCATTTT
TRBV2,-,-,TRBJ2-7,CASSDRDEQYF,TGTGCCAGCAGTGACAGGGACGAGCAGTACTTC
TRBV4-2,-,-,TRBJ1-5,CASSQDDSPNQPQHF,TGTGCCAGCAGCCAAGATGACAGCCCCAATCAGCCCCAGCATTTT
TRBV4-2,-,-,TRBJ2-7,CASSPVQGYEQYF,TGTGCCAGCAGCCCAGTACAGGGCTACGAGCAGTACTTC
TRBV7-3,-,-,TRBJ2-5,CASSVTESQETQYF,TGTGCCAGCAGCGTCACTGAGTCCCAAGAGACCCAGTACTTC
TRBV6-1,-,TRBD1,TRBJ2-6,CTSSRDRAGANVLTF,TGTACCAGCAGCCGGGACAGGGCTGGGGCCAACGTCCTGACTTTC
TRBV19,-,-,TRBJ1-1,CASSIERGEAFF,TGTGCCAGTAGTATAGAGAGGGGGGAAGCTTTCTTT
TRBV28,-,TRBD1,TRBJ2-7,CASSLGQGTYEQYF,TGTGCCAGCAGTTTGGGACAGGGGACCTACGAGCAGTACTTC
TRBV6-1,-,TRBD1,TRBJ2-7,CASSTPGQGIYEQYF,TGTGCCAGCAGTACACCGGGACAGGGTATATACGAGCAGTACTTC
TRBV7-9,-,TRBD2,TRBJ2-1,CASSPPLGLAGANEQFF,TGTGCCAGCAGCCCCCCCCTTGGACTAGCGGGAGCCAATGAGCAGTTCTTC
TRBV7-9,-,TRBD1,TRBJ1-1,CASSPGGDTEAFF,TGTGCCAGCAGCCCAGGGGGAGACACTGAAGCTTTCTTT
TRBV15,few,-,TRBJ1-5,CATSRDLGGLQPQHF,TGTGCCACCAGCAGAGATTTGGGCGGGCTACAGCCCCAGCATTTT
TRBV19,-,-,TRBJ2-3,CASSNPPADTQYF,TGTGCCAGTAGTAACCCCCCGGCAGATACGCAGTATTTT
TRBV5-4,-,-,TRBJ2-2,CASSQDMATGELFF,TGTGCCAGCAGCCAAGACATGGCCACCGGGGAGCTGTTTTTT
TRBV7-9,-,-,TRBJ1-2,CASSLWGVYGYTF,TGTGCCAGCAGCTTGTGGGGCGTCTATGGCTACACCTTC
TRBV5-4,-,-,TRBJ2-1,CASSFPGVEQFF,TGTGCCAGCAGCTTCCCGGGGGTTGAGCAGTTCTTC